The 7 T cell receptor beta chains reported below all come from one sample, sequenced in a study of blood T cell repertoires in COVID-19. Sequencing was performed with immunoSEQ multiplex PCR; in TCRdb, only in-frame clones are kept and a portion is missing. Seen here are about 240,000 clones, about four fifths observed once, and the top ten hold 6.5% to 9.5%. The sequenced sample was peripheral blood. The receptors derive from a woman over 75 with COVID-19, enrolled during active disease.

The V call is TRBV5-4, the J call TRBJ2-2; no clear D gene. The V gene's germline CDR1 is SGHNT and CDR2 YYREEE (reference sequence). CDR3 size: 16 residues. Trimming took 4 bases from V and 6 from J, leaving 19 bases between them. Written as DNA, the CDR3 is TGTGCCAGCAGCCCCCCTGGGCTACCCCTTTCCGGGGAGCTGTTTTTT. The encoded protein is CASSPPGLPLSGELFF.

The rearrangement uses TRBV12-3 or TRBV12-4 and TRBJ2-7, with 8 bases aligning to TRBD1. V was pared by 5 bases and J by 3 bases, with 3 bases of the junction left unmatched. The CDR3 covers 13 residues. The CDR3 protein is CASSPGQGYEQYF. The DNA for the CDR3 is TGTGCCAGCAGTCCCGGACAGGGCTACGAGCAGTACTTC.

The V call is TRBV3-1 (or the pseudogene TRBV3-2), the J call TRBJ1-2; unclear D gene. Germline loops: CDR1 LGHDT, CDR2 YNNKEL (reference sequence). The V gene lost 5 bases and the J gene lost 8 bases, with 15 bases spanning the gap. This CDR3 comprises 13 residues. CDR3 DNA sequence: TGTGCCAGCAGCTTAACACCACAAAGAGGCTACACCTTC. Its translation: CASSLTPQRGYTF.

J is TRBJ2-1 and V is TRBV29-1, with D possibly being TRBD2 (6 bases). In germline, CDR1 is SQVTM, CDR2 ANQGSEA. V shed 4 bases and J shed 6 bases, with 13 bases lying between them. The CDR3 has 13 amino acids. DNA for the CDR3: TGCAGCGTTGGTGGGGGGACGGGCAATGAGCAGTTCTTC. Encoded protein: CSVGGGTGNEQFF.

In its sample, this clone was seen a few times. The rearrangement uses TRBV7-8 and TRBJ1-2; D might be TRBD1 (5 bases). Trimming took 6 bases from V and 3 from J, leaving 14 bases between them. Germline V lookup: CDR1 SGHVS, CDR2 FQNEAQ. The CDR3 has 14 residues. The CDR3 is CASRPRGRDYGYTF. DNA of the CDR3: TGTGCCAGCAGACCTAGGGGTCGGGACTATGGCTACACCTTC.

This chain joins TRBV28 and TRBJ2-1, with D possibly being TRBD1 (5 bases). The germline V and J ends were trimmed by 10 bases and 5 bases, with 12 bases remaining between them. Looked up from germline, CDR1 is MDHEN and CDR2 is SYDVKM. This CDR3 has 12 residues. The CDR3 nucleotides read TGTGCCACCCAGGGCCGAAACAATGAGCAGTTCTTC. This translates into CATQGRNNEQFF.

The chain carries TRBV19 and TRBJ1-1; D possibly corresponds to TRBD1 (6 bases). Trimming took off 3 bases at V and 2 bases at J, with 19 bases between the two ends. This CDR3 region has 17 residues. The V gene's germline CDR1 is LNHDA and CDR2 SQIVND (reference sequence). CDR3 sequence reads: CASSISGRGAANTEAFF. CDR3 DNA sequence: TGTGCCAGTAGTATTTCGGGCAGGGGAGCCGCAAACACTGAAGCTTTCTTT. Complete variable domain (other parts from reference TRBV19 and TRBJ1-1): DGGITQSPKYLFRKEGQNVTLSCEQNLNHDAMYWYRQDPGQGLRLIYYSQIVNDFQKGDIAEGYSVSREKKESFPLTVTSAQKNPTAFYLCASSISGRGAANTEAFFGQGTRLTVV.